The 29 T cell receptor beta chains reported below all come from one sample, sequenced in a study of shared clonotypes between healthy human individuals. Measured with immunoSEQ multiplex PCR; TCRdb has only the in-frame clones, and not every one. The profile shows about 2.3 million clones, over 85% of them singletons. What was sequenced was naive CD4+ T cells from PBMCs. Subset noted: CD45RA+ positively selected. All receptors derive from a man in his late teens or twenties in good health. Some clones in this sample may be carry-over from other donors' samples.

This clone was counted a single time. V gene TRBV2 combines with J gene TRBJ2-5; D may correspond to TRBD1 or TRBD2 (5 bases each). Germline V lookup: CDR1 SNHLY, CDR2 FYNNEI. The CDR3 is 15 residues long. Between the trimmed V and J ends, which lost 6 bases and 2 bases, there was a span of 16 bases. As DNA, the CDR3 is TGTGCCAGCAGGAAGGGACCGAGAATACAAGAGACCCAGTACTTC. This encodes CASRKGPRIQETQYF.

The rearrangement links TRBV5-1 to TRBJ2-7; perhaps TRBD1 as D (6 bases). Germline V gene lookup returns CDR1 SGHRS and CDR2 YFSETQ. V shed 2 bases and J shed 5 bases, with 17 bases lying between them. CDR3 length: 15 residues. CDR3 nucleotide sequence: TGCGCCAGCAGCTTAAAACTACAGGGTACCGACGAGCAGTACTTC. Its translation: CASSLKLQGTDEQYF.

CDR3 sequence: CASRGGFGPTRPQHF. The CDR3 nucleotides read TGTGCCAGCAGGGGCGGTTTTGGCCCGACGCGGCCCCAGCATTTT. The chain is built from TRBV6-1 and TRBJ1-5; D is undetermined. Germline V gene sequence: CDR1 MNHNS, CDR2 SASEGT. V gave up 6 bases and J gave up 9 bases, with 21 bases separating them. The CDR3 contains 15 residues.

The chain employs TRBV5-1 and TRBJ1-4; 7 bases are a match to TRBD1. This CDR3 region has 16 residues. Looked up from germline, CDR1 is SGHRS and CDR2 is YFSETQ. J gave up 4 bases and V 1 base, and 7 bases lay outside the gene matches. The CDR3 loop reads CASSLPQGGSNEKLFF. Here the CDR3 DNA reads TGCGCCAGCAGCTTGCCCCAGGGGGGAAGTAATGAAAAACTGTTTTTT.

This sequence joins TRBV30 and TRBJ2-5, with a tentative D call TRBD2 (5 bases). Trimming removed 2 bases at V and 4 bases at J, with 11 bases between. This CDR3 is 13 amino acids long. The germline V gene encodes CDR1 GTSNPN and CDR2 SVGIG (reference sequence). The CDR3 DNA follows: TGTGCCTGGAGTCCTCTAGCTCCAGAGACCCAGTACTTC. Amino acid sequence: CAWSPLAPETQYF.

The gene calls are TRBV7-9 and TRBJ1-5; tentative D call: TRBD1 (5 bases). The CDR3 runs to 13 residues. CDR1 and CDR2 from the germline V gene are SEHNR and FQNEAQ (reference sequence). The ends were cut back, 5 bases at V and 4 bases at J, with 9 bases in the middle. CDR3: CASSGRVNQPQHF. CDR3 coding DNA: TGTGCCAGCAGCGGCAGGGTGAATCAGCCCCAGCATTTT.

The chain uses TRBV7-9 and TRBJ1-2; D unresolved. Germline loops: CDR1 SEHNR, CDR2 FQNEAQ (reference sequence). The CDR3 contains 13 residues. V lost 3 bases to trimming and J lost 3 bases, with 8 bases between them. CDR3 coding DNA: TGTGCCAGCAGCTTCAGCATAGACTATGGCTACACCTTC. This codes for CASSFSIDYGYTF.

This clone was seen only once. V is TRBV5-6 and J is TRBJ1-3; D may be TRBD1 (5 bases). Looked up from germline, CDR1 is SGHDT and CDR2 is YYEEEE. Trimming shortened V by 4 bases and J by 0 bases, and 11 bases separated the two germline ends. The CDR3 length is 15 residues. The CDR3 here is CASSRTGISGNTIYF. CDR3 bases: TGTGCCAGCAGCAGAACAGGAATCTCTGGAAACACCATATATTTT. The full variable domain, with the rest looked up from reference TRBV5-6 and TRBJ1-3, is DAGVTQSPTHLIKTRGQQVTLRCSPKSGHDTVSWYQQALGQGPQFIFQYYEEEERQRGNFPDRFSGHQFPNYSSELNVNALLLGDSALYLCASSRTGISGNTIYFGEGSWLTVV.

This clone was counted once. At the DNA level, this CDR3 is encoded by other sequences in the same sample as well. In DNA, the CDR3 is TGTGCCAGCAGTTACTCGCCTGGGGAGGGCTACGAGCAGTACTTC. It encodes CASSYSPGEGYEQYF. The chain uses TRBV6-5 and TRBJ2-7, with 7 bases lining up with TRBD2. J gave up 3 bases and V 0 bases, and 5 bases lay outside the gene matches. The CDR3 is made up of 15 amino acids. Germline loops: CDR1 MNHEY, CDR2 SVGAGI.

Remarks on this clone: This specimen includes other DNA sequences encoding the same CDR3. V is TRBV19 and J is TRBJ1-5; D uncertain. V gave up 5 bases and J gave up 6 bases, with 14 bases separating them. Germline loops: CDR1 LNHDA, CDR2 SQIVND (reference sequence). The CDR3 contains 14 residues. DNA of the CDR3: TGTGCCAGTAGTCCACGAGATCGAGGTCAGCCCCAGCATTTT. It codes for CASSPRDRGQPQHF.

The table lists this clone with a count of one. The chain couples TRBV28 to TRBJ2-1; D is perhaps TRBD1 (5 bases). The CDR3 sequence is 13 residues long. Trimming took off 4 bases at V and 5 bases at J, with 9 bases between the two ends. Germline CDR1 and CDR2: MDHEN and SYDVKM. The CDR3 reads CASSSQVHNEQFF. The CDR3 bases are TGTGCCAGCAGTTCACAGGTTCACAATGAGCAGTTCTTC.

The chain employs TRBV28 and TRBJ2-3; TRBD1 is a possible D gene (5 bases). CDR1 is MDHEN and CDR2 is SYDVKM in the germline V gene. V was shortened by 2 bases and J by 2 bases, with 8 bases between the two germline ends. CDR3 length: 14 amino acids. This CDR3 is CASSLAGNTDTQYF. CDR3 in DNA: TGTGCCAGCAGTTTAGCAGGGAACACAGATACGCAGTATTTT.

This chain links TRBV5-8 with TRBJ1-2, with TRBD1 matching 7 bases. The length of the CDR3 is 12 residues. Per the germline V gene, CDR1 is SGHTS and CDR2 is YDEGEE. The J segment lost 9 bases and the V segment lost 2 bases, leaving 4 bases of the junction unmatched. The CDR3 sequence is CASSLQGWSYTF. The CDR3 nucleotides are TGTGCCAGCAGCTTACAGGGGTGGAGCTACACCTTC.

The V gene is TRBV7-9, the J gene TRBJ2-5; 11 positions agree with TRBD1. V lost 5 bases, J lost 4 bases, and 3 bases stayed unmatched. Per germline, CDR1 SEHNR and CDR2 FQNEAQ (reference sequence). The CDR3 consists of 14 residues. The CDR3 protein is CASSEDRGRETQYF. CDR3 bases: TGTGCCAGCAGCGAGGACAGGGGGCGAGAGACCCAGTACTTC.

The chain combines TRBV28 with TRBJ2-7; D may be TRBD1 or TRBD2 (5 bases each). The CDR3 totals 14 residues. Between the trimmed V and J ends, which lost 4 bases and 1 base, there was a span of 11 bases. CDR1 MDHEN and CDR2 SYDVKM come from the germline V gene. DNA of the CDR3: TGTGCCAGCAGTTACACGGGACGGTCCTACGAGCAGTACTTC. Translating gives CASSYTGRSYEQYF. The complete variable domain, with remaining parts taken from reference TRBV28 and TRBJ2-7, reads DVKVTQSSRYLVKRTGEKVFLECVQDMDHENMFWYRQDPGLGLRLIYFSYDVKMKEKGDIPEGYSVSREKKERFSLILESASTNQTSMYLCASSYTGRSYEQYFGPGTRLTVT.

Regarding this clone: Other DNA sequences of this sample code for an identical CDR3. The chain combines TRBV7-2 with TRBJ2-3; either TRBD1 or TRBD2 may supply D (5 bases each). V shed 1 base and J shed 1 base, with 9 bases lying between them. The CDR3 has 15 residues. CDR1 and CDR2 (germline): SGHTA, FQGNSA. The chain's CDR3 is CASSLGQGRTDTQYF. CDR3 sequence (DNA): TGTGCCAGCAGCTTAGGGCAGGGACGCACAGATACGCAGTATTTT.

With regard to this clone: Other DNA sequences in the sample encode the same CDR3. The chain uses TRBV5-1 and TRBJ2-1, with 7 bases aligning to TRBD2. With 3 bases clipped from V and 2 bases from J, the junction kept 5 bases outside the gene matches. Germline V CDR1 and CDR2: SGHRS, YFSETQ. The CDR3 spans 15 residues. The CDR3 reads CASSSTSATYNEQFF. The CDR3 DNA reads TGCGCCAGCAGCTCAACTAGCGCGACCTACAATGAGCAGTTCTTC.

The chain combines TRBV29-1 with TRBJ2-7; D unclear. The CDR3 contains 14 residues. From germline, CDR1 is SQVTM and CDR2 ANQGSEA. Trimming removed 7 bases at V and 0 bases at J, with 16 bases between. CDR3 amino acids: CSARTYSNSYEQYF. The CDR3 DNA follows: TGCAGCGCGCGGACGTACTCTAACTCCTACGAGCAGTACTTC.

The gene calls are TRBV27 and TRBJ1-2; D is undetermined. There are 16 residues in the CDR3. CDR1 and CDR2 (germline): MNHEY, SMNVEV (reference sequence). V was shortened by 0 bases and J by 5 bases, with 16 bases between the two germline ends. The CDR3 nucleotides are TGTGCCAGCAGTTTATCGTACCCGGCTCTGATATATGGCTACACCTTC. The encoded protein is CASSLSYPALIYGYTF.

V usage is TRBV7-3 and J usage is TRBJ2-1; 8 nucleotides agree with TRBD2. V shed 5 bases, J shed 8 bases, and the junction held 11 bases outside the gene matches. This CDR3 has 15 amino acids. The V gene's germline CDR1 is SGHTA and CDR2 FQGTGA. In nucleotides, the CDR3 is TGTGCCAGCAGCCGTATAGCGGGATTAATCGATGAGCAGTTCTTC. This translates into CASSRIAGLIDEQFF.

Written as DNA, the CDR3 is TGTGCCAGCAGCTCGCAGGGGCGCCTCACCGGGGAGCTGTTTTTT. The encoded protein is CASSSQGRLTGELFF. This chain uses TRBV7-2 with TRBJ2-2; possible D gene TRBD1, 6 bases. CDR1 and CDR2 (germline): SGHTA, FQGNSA. Trimming left V 4 bases short and J 4 bases short, with 13 bases between. This CDR3 is built from 15 residues.

Remarks on this clone: Other DNA sequences in the same sample also yield this CDR3. This chain uses TRBV28 with TRBJ2-1; the D gene could be TRBD1 or TRBD2 (5 bases each). Trimming shortened V by 8 bases and J by 2 bases, and 10 bases separated the two germline ends. CDR1 and CDR2 from the germline V gene are MDHEN and SYDVKM. The CDR3 extends over 13 amino acids. This CDR3 reads CASLRDPYNEQFF. Written as DNA, the CDR3 is TGTGCCAGCCTACGGGACCCCTACAATGAGCAGTTCTTC.

This clone was found a few times. The chain employs TRBV6-4 and TRBJ2-5; D remains unclear. The CDR3 contains 14 residues. The germline V and J ends were trimmed by 2 bases and 2 bases, with 9 bases remaining between them. CDR1 is MRHNA and CDR2 is SNTAGT in the germline V gene. Written as DNA, the CDR3 is TGTGCCAGCAGTGACGTCGACTTACAAGAGACCCAGTACTTC. Encoded protein: CASSDVDLQETQYF.

The chain uses TRBV2 and TRBJ1-2; TRBD1 might be the D (6 bases). V dropped 7 bases and J dropped 4 bases, with 16 bases sitting between them. The CDR3 consists of 14 residues. Germline-derived CDR1 and CDR2 are SNHLY and FYNNEI. The CDR3 sequence is CASKQIQGGYGYTF. The CDR3 nucleotides are TGTGCCAGCAAGCAAATACAGGGCGGCTATGGCTACACCTTC.

This chain joins TRBV28 and TRBJ1-4; weak D call: TRBD1 (5 bases). The CDR3 consists of 16 residues. Germline V CDR1 and CDR2: MDHEN, SYDVKM. V was trimmed by 5 bases and J by 8 bases, leaving 21 bases between them. The CDR3 sequence: CASSTHPGFPTEKLFF. The CDR3 bases are TGTGCCAGCAGTACGCATCCAGGGTTCCCTACCGAAAAACTGTTTTTT.

Comment on this clone: Additional DNA sequences in this sample encode the identical CDR3. The chain is built from TRBV5-1 and TRBJ1-5; TRBD1 might be the D (6 bases). The V end was cut by 2 bases, the J end by 0 bases, with 6 bases between. Looked up from germline, CDR1 is SGHRS and CDR2 is YFSETQ. CDR3 length: 14 amino acids. CDR3 DNA sequence: TGCGCCAGCAGCTTAGGGGGTAGCAATCAGCCCCAGCATTTT. It specifies CASSLGGSNQPQHF.

The chain links TRBV25-1 to TRBJ2-2; D is unclear. V lost 3 bases and J 1 base, leaving 9 bases between the germline ends. CDR3 length: 15 residues. CDR1 is MGHDK and CDR2 is SYGVNS in the germline V gene. CDR3 residues: CASSDLTVNTGELFF. The CDR3 coding sequence is TGTGCCAGCAGTGACCTCACAGTGAACACCGGGGAGCTGTTTTTT.

The rearrangement links TRBV11-3 to TRBJ2-2; D may be TRBD1 (6 bases). The germline CDR1 and CDR2 sequences are SGHNT and YENEEA. Between the trimmed V and J ends, which lost 5 bases and 6 bases, there was a span of 10 bases. This CDR3 comprises 13 residues. In DNA form, the CDR3 reads TGTGCCAGCAGCCGATCAGGGGCCGGGGAGCTGTTTTTT. This gives the protein CASSRSGAGELFF. Using reference TRBV11-3 and TRBJ2-2 for the parts outside the CDR3, the full variable domain is EAGVVQSPRYKIIEKKQPVAFWCNPISGHNTLYWYLQNLGQGPELLIRYENEEAVDDSQLPKDRFSAERLKGVDSTLKIQPAELGDSAVYLCASSRSGAGELFFGEGSRLTVL.

This chain joins TRBV10-1 and TRBJ2-1; D remains unclear. Trimming stripped 0 bases from V and 9 bases from J, with 9 bases between. The CDR3 is made up of 13 amino acids. Germline V gene lookup returns CDR1 WNHNN and CDR2 SYGVQD (reference sequence). CDR3 in DNA: TGCGCCAGCAGTGAGTCTCTCCAAAGTGAGCAGTTCTTC. Translation: CASSESLQSEQFF.